The present T cell receptor (beta chain) was sequenced within a study of T cells in Graves' hyperthyroidism and ophthalmopathy. Study at large: Initial diagnosis, before any treatment, was when peripheral blood was collected. Study results and limitations: Ophthalmopathy was model-predicted a median about six months pre-onset. Most thyroid clonotypes expanded above 0.001 were also detected in blood.

RNA transcripts yielded amplified TCR beta CDR3 regions. RT-PCR in the first round (using the HTBI primer set) targeted the TCR CDR3. TCRdb reprocessed the multiplex PCR reads with MiXCR, giving one entry per CDR3 protein. The repertoire has around 700,000 distinct CDR3 sequences, around 19% of them found once; the top ten carry 16%. CDR1 is SQVTM, CDR2 ANQGSEA, per germline. Trimming took off 6 bases at V and 5 bases at J, with 16 bases between the two ends. The CDR3 is 14 residues long. In its sample, this clonotype was seen a few times. What it binds is not known. Patients were excluded for uncontrolled infection, other autoimmune disease, pregnancy or lactation.

This TCR derives from a woman in her forties or fifties with Graves' hyperthyroidism that later progressed to Graves' ophthalmopathy. Sequencing was carried out using blood. The chain uses TRBV29-1 and TRBJ1-4, with a weak D call TRBD1 (5 bases). CDR3 amino acids: CSVTTWDENEKLFF. CDR3 sequence (DNA): TGCAGCGTGACCACGTGGGACGAAAATGAAAAACTGTTTTTT.